This T cell receptor (beta chain) was captured by sequencing in a study of graft-versus-host responses after intestinal transplantation (TCRdb year 2021). Regarding the complete study: The transplants that recipients received were multivisceral, liver-intestinal, or isolated intestinal. All recipients received anti-thymocyte globulin induction followed by maintenance tacrolimus and steroids for around three years. Graft-versus-host and host-versus-graft alloreactive T cell clones were tracked in the graft, circulation and bone marrow after intestinal transplantation using bulk TCR-beta CDR3 sequencing. Alloreactive clones were identified by sequencing pre-transplant mixed lymphocyte reaction products and comparing them with unstimulated pre-transplant donor and recipient T cells. The cohort enrolled approximately 24 intestinal transplant recipients including one retransplant, and 3 patients lacking pretransplant specimens were excluded. Donor T cell macrochimerism was defined as a peak of at least 4% donor T cells among recipient peripheral blood mononuclear cells. Rather than being sequenced by the commercial service, samples from a few later patients were sequenced in-house on an Illumina MiSeq and processed with MiXCR.

This sample's time point label indicates: cells obtained before transplantation from donor or recipient. CD3+CD4+ and CD3+CD8+ populations were FACS-sorted from unstimulated pre-transplant donor and recipient cells taken from spleen or lymph nodes. Reading the germline V gene gives CDR1 SGDLS and CDR2 YYNGEE. The V end loses 4 bases and the J end loses 7 bases, and a stretch of 11 bases separates them. There are 13 amino acids in the CDR3, from cysteine to phenylalanine inclusive. Just CDR3 DNA is preserved here, 39 bases in frame from base 1. General findings and caveats noted by the study authors: The relatively low number and heterogeneity of intestinal transplant patients limited the conclusions. Peak levels of circulating GvH clones were associated with declines in HvG clones early after transplant. Patients with donor T cell macrochimerism had high GvH to HvG T cell clonal ratios in their allografts. GvH clones were detected in recipient bone marrow, and some of these GvH clones were observed earlier in ileal mucosa or blood, consistent with an intestinal mucosal origin.

Receptors were amplified or captured by the immunoSEQ multiplex PCR assay. For most patients, genomic DNA was isolated with the Qiagen DNeasy Blood and Tissue Kit and shipped frozen to Adaptive Biotechnologies for TCR sequencing. For most patients, genomic DNA was subjected to high-throughput TCR-beta CDR3 sequencing by Adaptive Biotechnologies. Regarding the original processing steps: Adaptive's ImmunoSEQ software was the source of the TCR sequencing data for approximately 18 patients, while a few other patients were processed with MiXCR and VDJtools. To correct CD4 versus CD8 sorting errors, sequences present in both subsets at a frequency ratio below 5:1 were removed. Because the origin of CDR3 nucleotide sequences shared between donor and recipient could not be assigned, those sequences were removed. At least 2-fold expansion over unstimulated cells and a minimum CFSE-low frequency of 0.002% (template counts) or 0.001% (read counts) were required for clones to be classified as alloreactive. Clones detected in sequenced pre-transplant spleen, lymph node, or MLR CFSE-low populations of the donor or recipient were defined as mappable. The cumulative frequency of alloreactive clones was calculated as a percentage of all sequences, weighted by copy number. TCRdb took this table from immuneACCESS and kept in-frame rearrangements with V and J called. Such tables lack part of the clones; where checked against another copy, unresolved V genes explain under half of the gap, and the rest is unexplained. That table furnishes V, J and clone size, whereas the DNA furnished D and trimming. For this sample the table gives tens of thousands of clones, of which 94% were detected only once. The top ten constitute around 0.19% of the sample.

Comments on this clone: This receptor's antigen is unknown. Within one base of it there is no much larger clone, and no base qualities were kept.

The specimen comprised unstimulated CD4+ T cells sorted from spleen or lymph node cells, sampled before transplant. The clonotype originates from a human donor who was the organ donor for an intestinal transplant. The sequence joins TRBV9 to TRBJ1-4; a tentative D match to TRBD1 spans 5 bases. The DNA sequence is given as TGTGCCAGCAGCCCCCGGGACGGTGAAAAACTGTTTTTT. It codes for CASSPRDGEKLFF.